This is a list of T cell receptor beta chains from one sample in a study of prognosis after radiotherapy for stage I lung cancer. TCRdb analysed the multiplex PCR reads with MiXCR anew, one entry per CDR3 protein. This table holds more than 25,000 distinct CDR3 sequences, under 35% found once. Sequences were derived from PBMCs, sampled before or after stereotactic body radiation therapy (not recorded which). Receptors were obtained from a donor aged 50 or older with non-small cell lung cancer. Each CDR3 is given with its conserved first and last residue. The order of the fields is V gene, J gene, CDR3 length, D gene, clone size, CDR3 protein, CDR3 DNA. D genes are given only for firm matches. A row's size may be missing; if present it is once, few, many or a size class.

TRBV6-1	TRBJ1-5	15	-	few	CASILDGYSNQPQHF	TGTGCCAGCATTTTAGACGGATATAGCAATCAGCCCCAGCATTTT
TRBV3-1	TRBJ1-1	14	-	many	CASTQKGWNTEAFF	TGTGCCAGCACACAAAAAGGCTGGAACACTGAAGCTTTCTTT
TRBV27	TRBJ2-3	18	-	-	CASSLAGNSLSSRDTQYF	TGTGCCAGCAGTTTAGCGGGCAATTCCCTCAGCTCTCGGGATACGCAGTATTTT
TRBV5-1	TRBJ2-5	14	-	-	CASSFPGESVTQYF	TGCGCCAGCAGTTTCCCGGGCGAGAGCGTTACCCAGTACTTC
TRBV6-1	TRBJ2-2	14	-	medium-sized	CASGIGGFTGELFF	TGTGCCAGCGGAATTGGGGGTTTCACCGGGGAGCTGTTTTTT
TRBV12-3/TRBV12-4	TRBJ2-7	14	-	many	CASSSRVGREEQYF	TGTGCCAGCAGTTCCAGGGTGGGACGGGAAGAGCAGTACTTC
TRBV25-1	TRBJ2-7	15	-	-	CASSHDNSFSYEQYF	TGTGCCAGCAGTCATGACAATAGTTTCTCCTACGAGCAGTACTTC
TRBV19	TRBJ2-1	14	-	-	CASSTMISYNEQFF	TGTGCCAGTAGTACAATGATCTCCTACAATGAGCAGTTCTTC
TRBV20-1	TRBJ1-1	15	-	many	CSASGHGGLDTEAFF	TGCAGTGCTAGCGGGCACGGGGGGTTGGACACTGAAGCTTTCTTT
TRBV29-1	TRBJ1-4	13	-	few	CSVEDREEEKLFF	TGCAGCGTTGAAGACAGAGAAGAAGAAAAACTGTTTTTT
TRBV6-1	TRBJ2-7	15	-	many	CASSEGQAISYEQYF	TGTGCCAGCAGTGAAGGGCAGGCCATTTCCTACGAGCAGTACTTC